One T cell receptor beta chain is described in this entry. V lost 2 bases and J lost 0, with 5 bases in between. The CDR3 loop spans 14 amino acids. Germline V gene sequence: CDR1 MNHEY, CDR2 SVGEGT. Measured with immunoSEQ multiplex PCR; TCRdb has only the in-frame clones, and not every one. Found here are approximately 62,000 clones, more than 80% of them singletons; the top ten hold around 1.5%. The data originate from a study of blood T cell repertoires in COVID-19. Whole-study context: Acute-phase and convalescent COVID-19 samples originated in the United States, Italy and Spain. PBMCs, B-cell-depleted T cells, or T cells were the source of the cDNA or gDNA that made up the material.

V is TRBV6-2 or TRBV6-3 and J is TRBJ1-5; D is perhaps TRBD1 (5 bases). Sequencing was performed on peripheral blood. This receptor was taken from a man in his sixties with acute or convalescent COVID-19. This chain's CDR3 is CASSYGASNQPQHF. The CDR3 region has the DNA TGTGCCAGCAGTTACGGGGCTAGCAATCAGCCCCAGCATTTT.